In its sample, the clone carrying this TCR beta chain was seen many times. The antigen is not known. Germline V gene data show CDR1 as MDHEN and CDR2 as SYDVKM. The CDR3 length is 14 residues. V was trimmed by 7 bases and J by 9 bases, leaving 19 bases between them. The record originates from a study of identical twins. Study-wide findings and caveats: Sequences that were beta out-of-frame showed weaker excess twin sharing. Fewer insertions marked abundant cord blood beta clonotypes; young adult naive trended weakly, memory not at all.

cDNA molecules carried unique molecular identifiers, and template switching added a universal primer site. TCRdb used MiXCR to reprocess the 5' RACE reads, holding one entry per CDR3 protein. The data show about 250,000 distinct CDR3 sequences, with about 8.5% seen just once and less than 4% held by the top ten. These sequences were also reported in another study, on yellow fever vaccine responses in identical twins.

This clonotype originated in a woman aged 18-35 years in good health. The chain employs TRBV28 and TRBJ2-1; D might be TRBD2 (6 bases). The sample consisted of CD8+ T cells sorted from blood. The CDR3 DNA sequence: TGTGCCAGCAACCCGCGGGATACCTTTGGTGAGCAGTTCTTC. The encoded protein is CASNPRDTFGEQFF. Looking up the rest from reference TRBV28 and TRBJ2-1 gives the full variable domain: DVKVTQSSRYLVKRTGEKVFLECVQDMDHENMFWYRQDPGLGLRLIYFSYDVKMKEKGDIPEGYSVSREKKERFSLILESASTNQTSMYLCASNPRDTFGEQFFGPGTRLTVL.